This T cell receptor beta chain was sequenced in a study of shared clonotypes between healthy human individuals. Here immunoSEQ multiplex PCR was the method, and the copy in TCRdb shows in-frame clones only, minus some. The sample records more than 2 million clones, just over 90% being singletons. This CDR3 has 14 residues. V was pared by 0 bases and J by 5 bases, with 12 bases between. Germline CDR1 is SGHRS and CDR2 is YFSETQ. Only CD45RO-negative cells positively selected for CCR7 counted as naive CD8 cells, so terminally differentiated effector memory CD45RA+ cells were excluded. This rearrangement joins TRBV5-1 to TRBJ2-7, with a weak D call TRBD1 (5 bases). This TCR derives from a young man in good health. Some clones in this sample may be carry-over from other donors' samples. The sequenced sample consisted of naive CD8+ T cells from PBMCs. CDR3 sequence (DNA): TGCGCCAGCAGCTTGGGGCTCAGGGTCGACGAGCAGTACTTC. This translates into CASSLGLRVDEQYF.